This T cell receptor beta chain was retrieved from a study of T cells in Graves' hyperthyroidism and ophthalmopathy. This clonotype was detected ten times or more. TCR beta CDR3 sequences were amplified from RNA transcripts. The primer set for the first-round RT-PCR of the TCR CDR3 was HTBI. TCRdb recomputed calls from the multiplex PCR reads with MiXCR, one row per CDR3 protein. The data hold around 100,000 distinct CDR3 sequences, with 40% to 50% observed a single time. The germline V gene encodes CDR1 SNHLY and CDR2 FYNNEI. The V segment lost 7 bases and the J segment 2 bases; nucleotides outside the gene matches: 5. The CDR3 spans 14 residues.

This clonotype was sampled from a man in his forties with Graves' hyperthyroidism. Source material: blood. The rearrangement uses TRBV2 and TRBJ2-3, with 8 nucleotides matching TRBD1. CDR3 protein: CASTRTGYTDTQYF. In nucleotides, the CDR3 is TGTGCCAGCACTCGGACAGGGTACACAGATACGCAGTATTTT.